The 15 T cell receptor beta chains given below trace back to one sample, sequenced in a study of blood T cell repertoires in COVID-19. Sequenced by immunoSEQ multiplex PCR; TCRdb stores in-frame clones only, minus some. This table has about 140,000 clones, 85% to 90% appearing once. The sample consisted of peripheral blood. The receptors were gathered from a woman aged 60-75 years with acute or convalescent COVID-19.

This rearrangement joins TRBV30 to TRBJ2-3; 8 nucleotides match TRBD1. The junction had 7 bases not matched to a gene; V was cut back by 3 bases and J by 2 bases. The CDR3 is made up of 15 amino acids. CDR1 and CDR2 (germline): GTSNPN, SVGIG (reference sequence). The CDR3 reads CAWSETGGNTDTQYF. DNA for the CDR3: TGTGCCTGGAGCGAAACAGGGGGAAACACAGATACGCAGTATTTT.

The chain joins TRBV5-6 to TRBJ2-3; weak D call: TRBD2 (6 bases). V was shortened by 3 bases and J by 6 bases, with 26 bases between the two germline ends. Germline lookup yields CDR1 SGHDT and CDR2 YYEEEE. This CDR3 has 18 residues. This chain's CDR3 is CASSYFERTPSGGDTQYF. The CDR3, as DNA: TGTGCCAGCAGCTACTTTGAGCGGACCCCCTCCGGAGGGGATACGCAGTATTTT.

The V gene is TRBV6-8, the J gene TRBJ1-2, with D perhaps matching TRBD1 (5 bases). The CDR3 consists of 15 residues. Looked up from germline, CDR1 is MNHGY and CDR2 is SAAAGT. Trimming left V 2 bases short and J 6 bases short, with 16 bases between. The CDR3 here is CASSYHDTGGNGYTF. The CDR3 bases are TGTGCCAGCAGTTACCACGACACCGGGGGAAATGGCTACACCTTC.

The rearrangement uses TRBV30 and TRBJ2-1; 8 nucleotides match TRBD2. The J segment lost 0 bases and the V segment lost 0 bases, leaving 16 bases of the junction unmatched. CDR1 and CDR2 from the germline V gene are GTSNPN and SVGIG (reference sequence). The CDR3 consists of 20 residues. Here the CDR3 reads CAWSVRGTSFYQSSYNEQFF. The DNA for the CDR3 is TGTGCCTGGAGTGTACGGGGGACTAGTTTTTATCAAAGCTCCTACAATGAGCAGTTCTTC.

The sample holds a few counts of this clone. This sequence joins TRBV18 and TRBJ1-5; TRBD1 might be the D (5 bases). The CDR3 spans 15 residues. Trimming pared 5 bases from V and 0 bases from J, leaving 11 bases between. Germline CDR1 is KGHSH and CDR2 is LQKENI. CDR3: CASSVSRDSNQPQHF. As DNA, the CDR3 is TGTGCCAGCTCAGTTTCCAGGGATAGCAATCAGCCCCAGCATTTT.

Concerning this clone itself: A read error may produce the germline difference seen at one junction end. V usage is TRBV7-7 and J usage is TRBJ2-3, with 8 positions matching TRBD1. Germline CDR1 is SSHAT and CDR2 is FNYEAQ (reference sequence). The CDR3 has 15 residues. The CDR3 coding sequence is TGTGCTAGCAGCCCGACAGGGGAGGTCGCAGATACGCAGTATTTT. It specifies CASSPTGEVADTQYF.

The chain recombines TRBV15 with TRBJ2-5; 7 nucleotides match TRBD1. Germline V gene lookup returns CDR1 LNHNV and CDR2 YYDKDF (reference sequence). Losses at the gene ends were 6 bases for V and 4 bases for J; bases not matched to a gene: 14. The CDR3 runs to 16 residues. In DNA, the CDR3 is TGTGCCACCAGAATGCGCGGACAGGTGGCAACAGAGACCCAGTACTTC. Amino acid sequence: CATRMRGQVATETQYF. The variable domain in full, completed from reference TRBV15 and TRBJ2-5, reads DAMVIQNPRYQVTQFGKPVTLSCSQTLNHNVMYWYQQKSSQAPKLLFHYYDKDFNNEADTPDNFQSRRPNTSFCFLDIRSPGLGDTAMYLCATRMRGQVATETQYFGPGTRLLVL.

The chain recombines TRBV14 with TRBJ1-1; TRBD1 might be the D (5 bases). The CDR3 contains 15 residues. V was pared by 3 bases and J by 1 base, with 12 bases between. Germline-derived CDR1 and CDR2 are SGHDN and FVKESK. CDR3 in amino acids: CASSHIGAENTEAFF. DNA of the CDR3: TGTGCCAGCAGCCATATAGGGGCCGAGAACACTGAAGCTTTCTTT.

The chain is built from TRBV12-3 or TRBV12-4 and TRBJ2-5; TRBD1 is a possible D gene (6 bases). The CDR3 totals 13 residues. The V and J ends lost 3 bases and 1 base respectively, with 6 bases between them. Written as DNA, the CDR3 is TGTGCCAGCAGTTTCAGGGGCCAAGAGACCCAGTACTTC. Amino acids: CASSFRGQETQYF.

V is TRBV29-1 and J is TRBJ2-5; D is undetermined. Trimming took 7 bases from V and 4 from J, leaving 10 bases between them. Germline CDR1 SQVTM, CDR2 ANQGSEA. The CDR3 is made up of 11 amino acids. CDR3 protein: CSAESLETQYF. The CDR3 DNA is TGCAGCGCCGAGTCCCTAGAGACCCAGTACTTC.

This rearrangement joins TRBV19 to TRBJ2-2, with unresolved D. Germline V gene sequence: CDR1 LNHDA, CDR2 SQIVND (reference sequence). The germline V and J ends were trimmed by 4 bases and 6 bases, with 9 bases remaining between them. This CDR3 has 13 residues. The CDR3 loop reads CASSNGPSGELFF. The CDR3 DNA reads TGTGCCAGTAGTAACGGTCCATCCGGGGAGCTGTTTTTT.

This clone showed up just once. This rearrangement joins TRBV5-1 to TRBJ2-6; 7 nucleotides match TRBD1. CDR3 length: 16 residues. V lost 0 bases and J lost 2; bases outside the gene matches: 2. Germline V gives CDR1 SGHRS, CDR2 YFSETQ. The DNA for the CDR3 is TGCGCCAGCAGCTTGGACAGGGGAACTGGGGCCAACGTCCTGACTTTC. Protein product: CASSLDRGTGANVLTF.

V and J are TRBV28 and TRBJ1-4, with 9 bases fitting TRBD1. The CDR3 has 16 residues. Germline V gene sequence: CDR1 MDHEN, CDR2 SYDVKM. Trimming cost V 6 bases and J 5 bases; bases outside gene matches: 10. The CDR3 is CASRAYRGTGNEKLFF. CDR3 nucleotide sequence: TGTGCCAGCAGAGCCTACCGGGGGACAGGGAATGAAAAACTGTTTTTT. Drawing the rest from reference TRBV28 and TRBJ1-4, the complete variable domain is DVKVTQSSRYLVKRTGEKVFLECVQDMDHENMFWYRQDPGLGLRLIYFSYDVKMKEKGDIPEGYSVSREKKERFSLILESASTNQTSMYLCASRAYRGTGNEKLFFGSGTQLSVL.

This clone turned up a few times. V gene TRBV11-3 combines with J gene TRBJ2-7; possible D gene TRBD2, 6 bases. The CDR3 length is 12 residues. V lost 5 bases to trimming and J lost 7 bases, with 12 bases between them. Germline V lookup: CDR1 SGHNT, CDR2 YENEEA. The CDR3 reads CASSPRESEQYF. The CDR3 nucleotides are TGTGCCAGCAGCCCGCGGGAATCTGAGCAGTACTTC. The full variable domain, completed using reference TRBV11-3 and TRBJ2-7, is EAGVVQSPRYKIIEKKQPVAFWCNPISGHNTLYWYLQNLGQGPELLIRYENEEAVDDSQLPKDRFSAERLKGVDSTLKIQPAELGDSAVYLCASSPRESEQYFGPGTRLTVT.

In its sample, this clone was seen once. The chain carries TRBV5-1 and TRBJ2-5, with a weak D call TRBD2 (6 bases). CDR3 length equals 13 residues. Trimming stripped 4 bases from V and 3 bases from J, with 10 bases between. Germline assignment: CDR1 SGHRS and CDR2 YFSETQ. The CDR3 DNA sequence: TGCGCCAGCAGCCCGGGACTGGAAGAGACCCAGTACTTC. Translated: CASSPGLEETQYF.